The clone carrying this T cell receptor beta chain occurred a few times. The CDR3 length is 13 residues. V was clipped by 6 bases and J by 5 bases, with 13 bases between them. CDR1 is KGHSH and CDR2 is LQKENI in the germline V gene. The data derive from a study of cytomegalovirus exposure and HLA in healthy donors. This PCR relied on a set of 60 Vbeta primers and 13 Jbeta primers. Produced via immunoSEQ multiplex PCR; TCRdb's table is partial and in-frame only. Seen here are roughly 88,000 clones, roughly 69% observed once, and the top ten hold roughly 2.7%. The sequenced sample was PBMCs. This clonotype originated in a man in his fifties or sixties in good health and CMV-seronegative. The chain links TRBV18 to TRBJ2-5; maybe TRBD1 (6 bases). The CDR3 protein is CASSPSGDETQYF. CDR3 in DNA: TGTGCCAGCTCCCCATCAGGGGACGAGACCCAGTACTTC.